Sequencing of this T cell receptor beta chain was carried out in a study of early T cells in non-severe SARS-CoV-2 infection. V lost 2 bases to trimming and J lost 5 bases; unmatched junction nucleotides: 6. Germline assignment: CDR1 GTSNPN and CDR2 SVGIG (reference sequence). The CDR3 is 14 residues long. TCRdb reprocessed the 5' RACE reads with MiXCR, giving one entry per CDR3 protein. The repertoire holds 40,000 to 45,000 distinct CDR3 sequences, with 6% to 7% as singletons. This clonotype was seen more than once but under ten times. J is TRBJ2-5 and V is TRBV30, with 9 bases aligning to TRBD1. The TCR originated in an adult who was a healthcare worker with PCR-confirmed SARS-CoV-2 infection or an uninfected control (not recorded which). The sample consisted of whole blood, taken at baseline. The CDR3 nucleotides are TGTGCCTGGAGTTGGGGACAGGGCGGTGAGACCCAGTACTTC. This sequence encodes CAWSWGQGGETQYF.